This T cell receptor beta chain came from a study of cytomegalovirus exposure and HLA in healthy donors. The PCR was carried out with 60 Vbeta primers and 13 Jbeta primers. TCRdb's copy holds only in-frame clones and misses some; the assay was immunoSEQ multiplex PCR. The sample shows some 130,000 clones, about 80% of them seen only once. The germline V gene has CDR1 MNHNS and CDR2 SASEGT. There are 14 residues in the CDR3. Trimming removed 6 bases from V and 4 bases from J, with 15 bases in between. Each donor's status was that of a healthy bone marrow donor. J is TRBJ2-5 and V is TRBV6-1, with a tentative D call TRBD1 (6 bases). The clonotype originates from a man aged 25 to 40 in good health and CMV-seronegative. The sample consisted of PBMCs. CDR3 DNA: TGTGCCAGCAGGGTCAGGGGCAGGGGAGAGACCCAGTACTTC. Amino acids: CASRVRGRGETQYF.